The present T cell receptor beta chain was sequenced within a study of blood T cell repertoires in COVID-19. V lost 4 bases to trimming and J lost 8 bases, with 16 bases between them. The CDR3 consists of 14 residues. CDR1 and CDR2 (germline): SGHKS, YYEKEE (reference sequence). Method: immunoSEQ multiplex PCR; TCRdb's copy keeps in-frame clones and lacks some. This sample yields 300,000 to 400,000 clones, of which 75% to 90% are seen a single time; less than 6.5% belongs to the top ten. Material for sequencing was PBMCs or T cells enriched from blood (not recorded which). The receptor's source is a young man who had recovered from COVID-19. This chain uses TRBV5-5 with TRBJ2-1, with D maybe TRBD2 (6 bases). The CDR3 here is CASSPEGRRYEQFF. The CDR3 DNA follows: TGTGCCAGCAGCCCGGAGGGGAGGAGGTATGAGCAGTTCTTC.